Listed below are T cell receptor beta chains from one sample, sequenced in a study of molecular identifiers for immune sequencing clone quantification. MiXCR was run by TCRdb on the PCR reads, yielding one entry per CDR3 protein. The sample records about 640,000 distinct CDR3 sequences, 20% being singletons. The sequencing sample was made of naive CD8+ T cells from blood, with Jurkat cell RNA spiked in. These TCRs come from a human donor in good health. Some libraries in this study had Jurkat cell RNA spiked in. Both conserved end residues are part of each CDR3. D genes are given only for firm matches. Clone size is not always given. Where it is, it says once, few, many or a class for expanded clones.

>TRBV24-1|TRBD2|-|TRBJ2-5
TGTGCCACCAGTGATTTAGTAGCGGGAGCAGAGACCCAGTACTTC
CATSDLVAGAETQYF
>TRBV2|-|many|TRBJ1-3
TGTGCCAGCAGTGAATACGGAGGAGGGGGGTTAGTTGGAAACACCATATATTTT
CASSEYGGGGLVGNTIYF
>TRBV7-2|-|few|TRBJ1-4
TGTGCCAGCAGCCTACCAGGTTCTAATGAAAAACTGTTTTTT
CASSLPGSNEKLFF
>TRBV6-2/TRBV6-3|TRBD2|-|TRBJ2-2
TGTGCCAGCAGTTCCCCACGACTAGCGGGGGGGAACACCGGGGAGCTGTTTTTT
CASSSPRLAGGNTGELFF
>TRBV7-2|TRBD2|many|TRBJ2-3
TGTGCCAGCAGCCCAGCGGGAGGGCCTCCGGAGTATTTT
CASSPAGGPPEYF
>TRBV24-1|-|many|TRBJ2-3
TGTGCCACCAGTGTACGTACTAGCACAGATACGCAGTATTTT
CATSVRTSTDTQYF
>TRBV12-3/TRBV12-4|-|many|TRBJ2-5
TGTGCCAGCAGTATTCAAGTCGACGGAGAGACCCAGTACTTC
CASSIQVDGETQYF
>TRBV20-1|-|-|TRBJ1-1
TGCAGTGCTAGAATAGTTATGAACACTGAAGCTTTCTTT
CSARIVMNTEAFF
>TRBV6-2/TRBV6-3|-|many|TRBJ2-5
TGTGCCAGCACCTCGTTGGGTCCCGTGGGGTCCGGGACCCAGTACTTC
CASTSLGPVGSGTQYF
>TRBV5-1|-|few|TRBJ2-7
TGCGCCAGCAGCAGCTCAGGGATCTCCTACGAGCAGTACTTC
CASSSSGISYEQYF
>TRBV6-2/TRBV6-3|-|-|TRBJ1-5
TGTGCCAGCAGTTCCCAGGGCGGGCAGCCCCAGCATTTT
CASSSQGGQPQHF
>TRBV12-3/TRBV12-4|-|few|TRBJ1-2
TGTGCCAGCACCTCAGGGTTCTATGGCTACACCTTC
CASTSGFYGYTF
>TRBV6-5|-|-|TRBJ1-1
TGTGCCAGCAGTTACCAGGGGGAAGCTTTCTTT
CASSYQGEAFF